This paragraph covers one T cell receptor beta chain sequence. Antigen specificity is unknown. These data originate in a study of T cell responses to AZD1222 COVID-19 vaccine. Study conclusions and caveats: Regions left unmutated in variants are reportedly the target of nearly half of spike-specific TCRs. With two AZD1222 doses given, Spike-specific TCR breadth and depth both rose. The donor cohort was predominantly white British with a female majority, and clonal diversity may have been underestimated. Across the whole spike, CD4 TCRs peaked at regions 160-218 and 743-854.

The CDR3 consists of 17 residues. Germline V gives CDR1 MGHRA, CDR2 YSYEKL. V lost 4 bases and J lost 1, with 19 bases in between. The protocol was immunoSEQ multiplex PCR, while the TCRdb copy is restricted to in-frame clones and leaves out a portion. Of about 180,000 clones in the sample, approximately 94% were seen once. The source of this sequence is an adult who received the AZD1222 COVID-19 vaccine. The rearrangement joins TRBV4-1 to TRBJ1-1, with D possibly being TRBD1 (6 bases). The sequencing here drew on peripheral blood, taken 28 days after the second AZD1222 dose. In nucleotides, the CDR3 is TGCGCCAGCAGCCCAAACGTCGCAGGGGCTGCGAACACTGAAGCTTTCTTT. Protein sequence: CASSPNVAGAANTEAFF.